Only one count was recorded for the clone carrying this TCR beta chain. The sample originates from a study of blood T cell repertoires in COVID-19. Study-level background: COVID-19 samples collected from the United States, Italy and Spain covered acute and convalescent phases. T cells, B-cell-depleted T cells, or PBMCs provided the cDNA or gDNA that served as material.

Trimming stripped 4 bases from V and 1 base from J, with 17 bases between. The CDR3 runs 17 residues. Per germline, CDR1 SGHRS and CDR2 YFSETQ. Original data processing: Estimated nucleated cell counts came from reference gene primer amplification. Sequencing was performed with immunoSEQ multiplex PCR; in TCRdb, only in-frame clones are kept and a portion is missing. V, J and clone size derive from that table, while D and trimming were established from the DNA sequence. The sample has 120,000 to 150,000 clones, around four fifths seen once. The receptor was isolated from a woman aged 35 to 49 with active or convalescent COVID-19. Sequencing was carried out using peripheral blood. V is TRBV5-1 and J is TRBJ2-2; a weak D match, TRBD2 (5 bases). For the CDR3, the DNA is TGCGCCAGCAGCCTGGCCGCCTACGCGGGGAACACCGGGGAGCTGTTTTTT. Translation gives CASSLAAYAGNTGELFF.